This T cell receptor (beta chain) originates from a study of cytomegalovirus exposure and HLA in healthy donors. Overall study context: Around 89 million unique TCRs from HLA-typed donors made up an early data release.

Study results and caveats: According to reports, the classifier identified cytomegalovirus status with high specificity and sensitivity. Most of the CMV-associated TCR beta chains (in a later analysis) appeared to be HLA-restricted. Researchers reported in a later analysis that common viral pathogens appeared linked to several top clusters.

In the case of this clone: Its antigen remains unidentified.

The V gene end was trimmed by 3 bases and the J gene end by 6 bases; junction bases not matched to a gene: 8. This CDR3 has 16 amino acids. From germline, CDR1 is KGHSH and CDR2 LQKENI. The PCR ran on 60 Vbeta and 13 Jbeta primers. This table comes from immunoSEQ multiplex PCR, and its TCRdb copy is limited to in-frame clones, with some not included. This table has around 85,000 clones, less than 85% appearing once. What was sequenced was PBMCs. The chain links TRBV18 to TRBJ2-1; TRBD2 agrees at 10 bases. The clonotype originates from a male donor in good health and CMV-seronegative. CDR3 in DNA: TGTGCCAGCTCACCGTTAAGCGGGGGGGCCGGCAATGAGCAGTTCTTC. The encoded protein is CASSPLSGGAGNEQFF.